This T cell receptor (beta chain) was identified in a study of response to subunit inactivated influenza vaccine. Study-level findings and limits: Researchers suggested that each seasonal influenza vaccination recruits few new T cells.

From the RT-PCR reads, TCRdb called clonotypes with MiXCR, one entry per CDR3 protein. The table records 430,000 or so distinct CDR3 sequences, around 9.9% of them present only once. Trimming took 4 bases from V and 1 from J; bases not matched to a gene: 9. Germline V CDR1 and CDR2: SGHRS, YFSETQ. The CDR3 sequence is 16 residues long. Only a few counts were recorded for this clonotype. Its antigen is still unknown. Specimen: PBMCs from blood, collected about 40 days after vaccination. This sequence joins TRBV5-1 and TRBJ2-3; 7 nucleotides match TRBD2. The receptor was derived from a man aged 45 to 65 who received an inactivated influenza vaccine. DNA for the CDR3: TGCGCCAGCAGCCCAAAACGCGGGGGTGGCACAGATACGCAGTATTTT. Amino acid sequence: CASSPKRGGGTDTQYF.